This TCR beta chain came from a study of human T cells and chemical hapten exposure. Specified time point: pre-sensitization, week 0. Indicated treatment: therapeutic diphenylcyclopropenone sensitization with weekly scalp DPC. Each CDR3 protein is one row after TCRdb ran MiXCR on the RACE reads. The table includes 150,000 to 200,000 distinct CDR3 sequences, more than 25% detected once. CDR3 length: 15 residues. The germline V gene has CDR1 SGHVS and CDR2 FQNEAQ. The V gene end was trimmed by 4 bases and the J gene end by 2 bases; junction bases not matched to a gene: 8. This clonotype was counted between two and nine times.

The sample was whole blood, taken in connection with sensitization to the hapten diphenylcyclopropenone (DPC). This TCR was sampled from a woman aged 25-40 years with alopecia areata. Some clones in this sample may be carry-over from other donors' samples. The V call is TRBV7-8, the J call TRBJ2-7, with 7 bases that match TRBD1. In DNA, the CDR3 is TGTGCCAGCAGCTCAACCCGGACAGGAACCTACGAGCAGTACTTC. Protein sequence: CASSSTRTGTYEQYF.